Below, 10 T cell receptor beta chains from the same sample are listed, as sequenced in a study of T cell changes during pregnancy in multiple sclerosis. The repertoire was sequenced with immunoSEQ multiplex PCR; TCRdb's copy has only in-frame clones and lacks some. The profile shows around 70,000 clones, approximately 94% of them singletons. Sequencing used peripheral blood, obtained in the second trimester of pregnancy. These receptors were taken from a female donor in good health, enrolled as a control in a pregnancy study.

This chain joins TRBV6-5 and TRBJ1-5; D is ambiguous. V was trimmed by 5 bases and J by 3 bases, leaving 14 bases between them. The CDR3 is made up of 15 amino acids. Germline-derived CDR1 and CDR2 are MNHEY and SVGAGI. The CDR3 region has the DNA TGTGCCAGCAGTACGAGCTCGAGGGACAATCAGCCCCAGCATTTT. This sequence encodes CASSTSSRDNQPQHF.

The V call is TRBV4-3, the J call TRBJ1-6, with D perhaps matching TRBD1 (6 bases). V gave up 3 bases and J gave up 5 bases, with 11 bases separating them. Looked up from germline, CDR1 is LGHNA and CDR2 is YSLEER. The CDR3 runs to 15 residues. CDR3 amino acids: CASSQGQGNNSPLHF. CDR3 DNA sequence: TGCGCCAGCAGCCAGGGGCAGGGGAATAATTCACCCCTCCACTTT.

CDR3 bases: TGCGCCAGCAGCCCGAGTGATTCCGGGGGCTATGGCTACACCTTC. Amino acid sequence: CASSPSDSGGYGYTF. The chain is built from TRBV4-3 and TRBJ1-2; possible D gene TRBD1, 5 bases. The germline gives CDR1 LGHNA, CDR2 YSLEER. This CDR3 contains 15 residues. V was cut by 4 bases and J by 4 bases, with 16 bases left in between.

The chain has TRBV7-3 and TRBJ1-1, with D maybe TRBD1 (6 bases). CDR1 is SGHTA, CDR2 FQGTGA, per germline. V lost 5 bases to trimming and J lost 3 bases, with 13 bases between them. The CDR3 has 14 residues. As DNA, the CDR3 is TGTGCCAGCAGCCCGCGGACAGTCGACACTGAAGCTTTCTTT. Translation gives CASSPRTVDTEAFF.

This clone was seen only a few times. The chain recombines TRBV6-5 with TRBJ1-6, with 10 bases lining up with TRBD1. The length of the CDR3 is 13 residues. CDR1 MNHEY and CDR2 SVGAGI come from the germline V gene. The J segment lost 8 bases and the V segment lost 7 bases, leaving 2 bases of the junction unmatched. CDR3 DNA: TGTGCCAGCAAGGGACAGGGGCATTCACCCCTCCACTTT. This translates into CASKGQGHSPLHF.

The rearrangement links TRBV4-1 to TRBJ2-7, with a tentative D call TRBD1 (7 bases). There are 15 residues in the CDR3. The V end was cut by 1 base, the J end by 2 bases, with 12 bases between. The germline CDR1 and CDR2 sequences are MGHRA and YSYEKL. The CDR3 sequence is CASSQVEGAPYEQYF. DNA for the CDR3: TGCGCCAGCAGCCAAGTGGAGGGGGCCCCCTACGAGCAGTACTTC.

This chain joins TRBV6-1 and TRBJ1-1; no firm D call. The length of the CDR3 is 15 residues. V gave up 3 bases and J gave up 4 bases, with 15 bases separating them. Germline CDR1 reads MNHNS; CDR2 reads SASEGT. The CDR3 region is CASSDIVVSGTEAFF. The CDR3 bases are TGTGCCAGCAGTGACATCGTGGTTTCGGGCACTGAAGCTTTCTTT.

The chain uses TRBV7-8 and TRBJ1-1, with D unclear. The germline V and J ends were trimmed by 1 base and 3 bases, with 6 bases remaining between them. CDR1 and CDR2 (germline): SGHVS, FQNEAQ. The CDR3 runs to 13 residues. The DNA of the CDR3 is TGTGCCAGCAGCTTAGACCGAGACACTGAAGCTTTCTTT. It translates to CASSLDRDTEAFF.

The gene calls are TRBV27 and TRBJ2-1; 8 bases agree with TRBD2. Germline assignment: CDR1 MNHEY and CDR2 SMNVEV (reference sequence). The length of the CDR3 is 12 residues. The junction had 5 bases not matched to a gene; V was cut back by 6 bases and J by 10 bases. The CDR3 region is CASSPGGLEQFF. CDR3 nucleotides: TGTGCCAGCAGCCCGGGAGGGTTAGAGCAGTTCTTC.

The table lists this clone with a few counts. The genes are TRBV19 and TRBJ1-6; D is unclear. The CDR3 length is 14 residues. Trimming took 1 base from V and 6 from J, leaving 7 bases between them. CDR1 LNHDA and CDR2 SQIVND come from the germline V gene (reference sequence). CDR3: CASSIGRGNSPLHF. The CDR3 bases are TGTGCCAGTAGTATAGGGCGGGGTAATTCACCCCTCCACTTT. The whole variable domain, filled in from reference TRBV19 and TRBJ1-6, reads DGGITQSPKYLFRKEGQNVTLSCEQNLNHDAMYWYRQDPGQGLRLIYYSQIVNDFQKGDIAEGYSVSREKKESFPLTVTSAQKNPTAFYLCASSIGRGNSPLHFGNGTRLTVT.